Listed below are T cell receptor beta chains from one sample, sequenced in a study of cytomegalovirus exposure and HLA in healthy donors. TCRdb's table, derived via immunoSEQ multiplex PCR, lists solely in-frame clones and lacks some. Here the sample spans over 80,000 clones, approximately 60% being singletons. The sequencing sample was made of PBMCs. The receptors come from a boy aged 5-17 years in good health and CMV-seropositive. CDR3s include the opening cysteine and the closing phenylalanine or tryptophan. D genes are given only for firm matches. Rows give clone size only sometimes, using once, few, many, or a class for an expanded clone.

clone_size,j_call,d_call,v_call,cdr3_nt,cdr3_aa
.,TRBJ2-1,TRBD2,TRBV9,TGTGCCAGCAGCGTAGAGCGGGAAGGCCACAATGAGCAGTTCTTC,CASSVEREGHNEQFF
.,TRBJ2-2,TRBD2,TRBV7-3,TGTGCCAGCAGCTTAACCGTACTAGCGTCGGCCGGGGAGCTGTTTTTT,CASSLTVLASAGELFF
few,TRBJ2-3,.,TRBV11-2,TGTGCCAGCAGCTTACTGAGGGGGGGCGGTACGCAGTATTTT,CASSLLRGGGTQYF
.,TRBJ2-7,TRBD1,TRBV7-9,TGTGCCAGCAGCTTAGCTGGACAGGTCTACGAGCAGTACTTC,CASSLAGQVYEQYF
.,TRBJ1-5,TRBD1,TRBV15,TGTGCCACCAGCAGTTTACAGGGGAGTGGTCAGCCCCAGCATTTT,CATSSLQGSGQPQHF
.,TRBJ1-6,.,TRBV7-9,TGTGCCAGCAGCTTTTCCGGGAATAATTCACCCCTCCACTTT,CASSFSGNNSPLHF
.,TRBJ2-2,.,TRBV7-3,TGTGCCAGCAGCGCGGTGGGGGGGAACACCGGGGAGCTGTTTTTT,CASSAVGGNTGELFF
.,TRBJ2-2,.,TRBV5-1,TGCGCCAGCAGCTTGTTAACAGGGATGAACACCGGGGAGCTGTTTTTT,CASSLLTGMNTGELFF
.,TRBJ2-1,TRBD2,TRBV27,TGTGCCAGCAGTTATAGCGGGAGTTACAATGAGCAGTTCTTC,CASSYSGSYNEQFF
.,TRBJ1-2,TRBD1,TRBV7-9,TGTGCCAGCAGCCCGGGACAGGGTATCTATGGCTACACCTTC,CASSPGQGIYGYTF
.,TRBJ1-4,.,TRBV4-1,TGCGCCAGCAGCATCGGAGAACACACTAATGAAAAACTGTTTTTT,CASSIGEHTNEKLFF
.,TRBJ1-2,TRBD1,TRBV5-4,TGTGCCAGCAGCCCCGCGTTCACAGGGGGCTCCCATGGCTACACCTTC,CASSPAFTGGSHGYTF
.,TRBJ1-3,TRBD1,TRBV30,TGTGCCTGGAGTACCGATGACAGGGGGTATGGAAACACCATATATTTT,CAWSTDDRGYGNTIYF
.,TRBJ1-1,.,TRBV30,TGTGCCTGGAGCCGAGGGAACAGTGAAGCTTTCTTT,CAWSRGNSEAFF
.,TRBJ2-2,TRBD1,TRBV18,TGTGCCAGCTCAGTCCTCGGGACAGGGACCACCGGGGAGCTGTTTTTT,CASSVLGTGTTGELFF
.,TRBJ1-3,.,TRBV6-6,TGTGCCAGCAGTTACTCGACGGGGAACACCATATATTTT,CASSYSTGNTIYF
once,TRBJ1-3,.,TRBV2,TGTGCCGGGGGGGTTGACTCTGGAAACACCATATATTTT,CAGGVDSGNTIYF
.,TRBJ2-7,.,TRBV13,TGTGCCAGTCAGAGCGGAACCACCTACGAGCAGTACTTC,CASQSGTTYEQYF
.,TRBJ1-2,TRBD1,TRBV15,TGTGCCACCAGCAGAGGTGACCTGACAGGGTCGCATGGCTACACCTTC,CATSRGDLTGSHGYTF
few,TRBJ2-3,.,TRBV5-1,TGCGCCAGCAGCTTAGGTTCGGGAGACGCAGATACGCAGTATTTT,CASSLGSGDADTQYF
.,TRBJ1-2,TRBD1,TRBV9,TGTGCCAGCAGCTTAGGGGACAGTTTCTATGGCTACACCTTC,CASSLGDSFYGYTF
.,TRBJ2-5,.,TRBV6-5,TGTGCCAGCAGTTACTCGGCCCAAGAGACCCAGTACTTC,CASSYSAQETQYF
.,TRBJ2-7,TRBD2,TRBV5-1,TGCGCCAGCAGCCCCAACCCCGGGGGGAGCTCCTACGAGCAGTACTTC,CASSPNPGGSSYEQYF
.,TRBJ1-2,.,TRBV27,TGTGCCAGCAGCCCACAGTCAGGGGTGTATGGCTACACCTTC,CASSPQSGVYGYTF
.,TRBJ1-1,.,TRBV25-1,TGTGCCAGCAGTGGGACACCTAACACTGAAGCTTTCTTT,CASSGTPNTEAFF
.,TRBJ2-2,TRBD1,TRBV2,TGTGCCAGCAAACGGGACAGGGGGTTCCCCGGGGAGCTGTTTTTT,CASKRDRGFPGELFF
.,TRBJ2-7,.,TRBV18,TGTGCCAGCTCCCTCGCTAGCGACGAGCAGTACTTC,CASSLASDEQYF
.,TRBJ1-1,.,TRBV2,TGTGCCAGCAGCCGGACAGACCCGAACACTGAAGCTTTCTTT,CASSRTDPNTEAFF
.,TRBJ2-1,TRBD2,TRBV4-2,TGTGCCAGCAGCCAAGACCCGGGGGGAGACAATGAGCAGTTCTTC,CASSQDPGGDNEQFF